This note documents a single T cell receptor (beta chain) sequence. Its specificity is unknown. The CDR3 sequence is 17 residues long. J lost 2 bases, V lost 3 bases, and 8 bases had no gene match. Germline lookup yields CDR1 SGHTA and CDR2 FQGNSA. This sample was included in a study of cytomegalovirus exposure and HLA in healthy donors. General observations from the study: Rare sequences made up most TCRs, while some public TCRs were found in many donors. As a later analysis showed, several of the most significant clusters appeared to be linked to common viral pathogens. After further analysis at a later stage, roughly 16,000 TCR beta sequences were associated with HLA alleles at 0.05 false discovery rate. Presence/absence analyses treated sequencing depth as roughly uniform across donors.

PCR used 60 Vbeta primers and 13 Jbeta primers. Here immunoSEQ multiplex PCR was the method, and the copy in TCRdb shows in-frame clones only, minus some. The sample records 100,000 to 150,000 clones, around 77% being singletons. The origin of this receptor is a young man in good health and CMV-seronegative. Sample: PBMCs. The rearrangement joins TRBV7-2 to TRBJ1-5; TRBD1 matches at 9 bases. CDR3 in DNA: TGTGCCAGCAGCTTTGGGGACAGGGCGAATGGCAATCAGCCCCAGCATTTT. Encoded protein: CASSFGDRANGNQPQHF.